This paragraph reports one T cell receptor (beta chain). The data derive from a study of blood T cell repertoires in COVID-19. For the study at large: The study drew acute and convalescent COVID-19 samples from the United States, Italy and Spain. Sources were T cells, B-cell-depleted T cells, or PBMCs; the material itself was cDNA or gDNA.

Method: immunoSEQ multiplex PCR; TCRdb's copy keeps in-frame clones and lacks some. The sample consists of 250,000 to 350,000 clones, about 88% of them appearing once. The Seattle site enrolled patients during active infection and followed them longitudinally. The specimen sequenced was peripheral blood. This receptor was taken from a human donor with COVID-19, enrolled during active disease. The donor label of this sample is uncertain.

CDR3: CASSGLAGGYEQYF. Here the CDR3 DNA reads TGTGCCAGTAGTGGACTAGCGGGAGGCTACGAGCAGTACTTC. The chain recombines TRBV19 with TRBJ2-7; 14 bases are shared with TRBD2. Germline CDR1 reads LNHDA; CDR2 reads SQIVND (reference sequence). The CDR3 loop spans 14 amino acids. V lost 5 bases to trimming and J lost 3 bases; unmatched junction nucleotides: 0.